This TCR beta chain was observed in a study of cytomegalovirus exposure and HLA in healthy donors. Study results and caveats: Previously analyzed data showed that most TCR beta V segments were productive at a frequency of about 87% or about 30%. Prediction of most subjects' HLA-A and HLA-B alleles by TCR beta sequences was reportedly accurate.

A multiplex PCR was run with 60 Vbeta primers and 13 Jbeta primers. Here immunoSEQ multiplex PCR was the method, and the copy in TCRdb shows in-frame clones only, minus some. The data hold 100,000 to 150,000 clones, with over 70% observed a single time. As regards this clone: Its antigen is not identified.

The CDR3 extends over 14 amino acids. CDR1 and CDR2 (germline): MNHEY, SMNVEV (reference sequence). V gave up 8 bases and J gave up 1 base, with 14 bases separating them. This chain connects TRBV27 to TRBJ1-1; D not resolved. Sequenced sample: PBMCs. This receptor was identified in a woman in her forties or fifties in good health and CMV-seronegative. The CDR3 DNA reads TGTGCCAGCCAAGACGAGGGATGGAACACTGAAGCTTTCTTT. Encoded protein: CASQDEGWNTEAFF.